The clone carrying this T cell receptor beta chain appeared a few times. TCRdb processed the RT-PCR reads anew with MiXCR; each CDR3 protein has one entry. Of some 200,000 distinct CDR3 sequences listed, more than 35% are singletons. These data belong to a study of patients and donors after allogeneic stem cell transplantation. V lost 0 bases to trimming and J lost 4 bases, with 10 bases between them. The CDR3 spans 14 residues. The germline V gene encodes CDR1 SGDLS and CDR2 YYNGEE. The sample comprised blood, either unsorted or a sorted T cell fraction (not recorded which). The clonotype originates from a human donor who was either an allogeneic HSCT recipient or a stem cell or donor lymphocyte infusion donor (not recorded which). It is not recorded whose cells these are; they may come from a transplant donor. The rearrangement uses TRBV9 and TRBJ1-2, with a possible D match to TRBD1 (6 bases). The CDR3 coding sequence is TGTGCCAGCAGCGTAGAAACAGGGCCCTATGGCTACACCTTC. Protein product: CASSVETGPYGYTF.